Below are 32 T cell receptor beta chains sequenced from a single sample in a study of blood T cell repertoires in COVID-19 (dated by TCRdb to the early 2020s). The library was produced with the immunoSEQ multiplex PCR assay. Not all clones reach the TCRdb copy of this immuneACCESS table, which keeps in-frame sequences only. Checked studies attribute under half of the gap to unresolved V genes and leave the rest unexplained. This sample comprises around 250,000 clones, 86% of them detected only once. Clones ranked in the top ten supply roughly 15% of the sample. The source material was PBMCs or T cells enriched from blood (not recorded which). Every receptor here comes from a man younger than 30 who had recovered from COVID-19.

This clone was picked up a small number of times. This chain links TRBV7-9 with TRBJ2-7, with TRBD1 matching 9 bases. CDR1 is SEHNR, CDR2 FQNEAQ, per germline (reference sequence). The CDR3 has 15 residues. J was trimmed by 5 bases and V by 3 bases; bases with no gene match: 8. Written as DNA, the CDR3 is TGTGCCAGCAGCTTCCTCCGGGACAGGGCCCACGAGCAGTACTTC. This gives the protein CASSFLRDRAHEQYF.

In this sample, this clone turned up a few times. The rearrangement joins TRBV5-4 to TRBJ2-2, with 9 positions matching TRBD1. V lost 4 bases and J lost 6; bases outside the gene matches: 7. Germline CDR1 is SGHNT and CDR2 is YYREEE (reference sequence). CDR3 size: 15 residues. The CDR3 DNA follows: TGTGCCAGCAGCCTACAGGGGGCGAAGTCCGGGGAGCTGTTTTTT. This sequence encodes CASSLQGAKSGELFF.

The J gene is TRBJ1-3, the V gene TRBV7-2; perhaps TRBD1 as D (5 bases). Germline V gives CDR1 SGHTA, CDR2 FQGNSA. The germline V and J ends were trimmed by 5 bases and 0 bases, with 17 bases remaining between them. The CDR3 extends over 17 amino acids. The CDR3 sequence: CASSPPRGGPSGNTIYF. For the CDR3, the DNA is TGTGCCAGCAGCCCTCCTAGGGGCGGCCCCTCTGGAAACACCATATATTTT.

V gene TRBV25-1 combines with J gene TRBJ2-2, with 9 bases fitting TRBD1. CDR1 and CDR2 from the germline V gene are MGHDK and SYGVNS. Losses at the gene ends were 5 bases for V and 3 bases for J; bases not matched to a gene: 10. The CDR3 covers 17 residues. CDR3 in DNA: TGTGCCAGCAGTCATGTCCCGGGACAGGGAGACACCGGGGAGCTGTTTTTT. It is translated as CASSHVPGQGDTGELFF.

The V gene is TRBV4-1, the J gene TRBJ1-1; D is undetermined. With 3 bases removed from V and 0 bases from J, the gap between germline ends came to 11 bases. There are 15 residues in the CDR3. Germline CDR1 is MGHRA and CDR2 is YSYEKL. CDR3 DNA: TGCGCCAGCAGCCAGACGGGAACTATGAACACTGAAGCTTTCTTT. This translates into CASSQTGTMNTEAFF.

This chain joins TRBV27 and TRBJ2-7, with D possibly TRBD1 on 5 matching bases. Per germline, CDR1 MNHEY and CDR2 SMNVEV (reference sequence). The V and J ends lost 6 bases and 6 bases respectively, with 15 bases between them. The CDR3 consists of 13 residues. The DNA for the CDR3 is TGTGCCAGCAGCTGGGGCAGCCTAGGCGAGCAGTACTTC. Protein sequence: CASSWGSLGEQYF.

The J gene is TRBJ2-1, the V gene TRBV19; TRBD2 matches at 7 bases. Trimming cost V 5 bases and J 7 bases; bases outside gene matches: 14. This CDR3 spans 16 amino acids. The germline V gene encodes CDR1 LNHDA and CDR2 SQIVND (reference sequence). The CDR3 DNA is TGTGCCAGTAGTGACCTGGGGGGGGGAGCGTTAAATGAGCAGTTCTTC. Translated: CASSDLGGGALNEQFF.

V is TRBV12-3 or TRBV12-4 and J is TRBJ1-5; D remains ambiguous. The CDR3 spans 13 residues. Trimming pared 1 base from V and 7 bases from J, leaving 8 bases between. Here the CDR3 DNA reads TGTGCCAGCAGTTTAGAGCCCCAACAGCCCCAGCATTTT. Residues: CASSLEPQQPQHF.

The chain employs TRBV12-5 and TRBJ2-3, with 11 bases identical to TRBD2. The ends lost 8 bases at V and 6 bases at J; junction bases unmatched: 10. Germline V gene sequence: CDR1 LGHNT, CDR2 FRNRAP. The CDR3 loop spans 15 amino acids. This CDR3 reads CASQPGLAAGDTQYF. Written as DNA, the CDR3 is TGTGCTAGTCAACCGGGACTAGCGGCAGGGGATACGCAGTATTTT.

V gene TRBV13 combines with J gene TRBJ2-2; maybe TRBD1 (6 bases). The CDR3 runs 15 residues. The V end was cut by 6 bases, the J end by 2 bases, with 13 bases between. Germline loops: CDR1 PRHDT, CDR2 FYEKMQ (reference sequence). The CDR3 sequence is CASSSKDRNTGELFF. CDR3 sequence (DNA): TGTGCCAGCAGTAGTAAGGACAGAAACACCGGGGAGCTGTTTTTT.

The sample holds a few counts of this clone. This chain connects TRBV16 to TRBJ2-5; 9 bases are a match to TRBD2. Germline CDR1 KGHSY, CDR2 FQNENV. This CDR3 spans 15 amino acids. Unmatched junction bases numbered 5, after V lost 2 bases and J lost 4 bases. The CDR3: CASSQSAGGGETQYF. In nucleotides, the CDR3 is TGTGCCAGCAGCCAAAGCGCGGGAGGGGGAGAGACCCAGTACTTC.

This sequence joins TRBV6-5 and TRBJ2-7, with 8 bases lining up with TRBD1. The CDR3 has 14 amino acids. CDR1 and CDR2 (germline): MNHEY, SVGAGI. The trim removed 2 bases at V and 6 bases at J, leaving 6 bases unmatched. The CDR3 DNA is TGTGCCAGCAGTTACGACAGGGGCGGTTCCGAGCAGTACTTC. Translating gives CASSYDRGGSEQYF.

As DNA, the CDR3 is TGTGCCAGTAGTAGGACAGGGGGTAGGATCACCTATAATTCACCCCTCCACTTT. Translating it yields CASSRTGGRITYNSPLHF. The chain recombines TRBV19 with TRBJ1-6, with 10 positions matching TRBD1. The trim removed 4 bases at V and 2 bases at J, leaving 8 bases unmatched. Germline V gives CDR1 LNHDA, CDR2 SQIVND (reference sequence). There are 18 residues in the CDR3. Full variable domain (rest looked up from reference TRBV19 and TRBJ1-6): DGGITQSPKYLFRKEGQNVTLSCEQNLNHDAMYWYRQDPGQGLRLIYYSQIVNDFQKGDIAEGYSVSREKKESFPLTVTSAQKNPTAFYLCASSRTGGRITYNSPLHFGNGTRLTVT.

Written as DNA, the CDR3 is TGTGCCAGCAGCGTTCAGGGGGCAAGCAATCAGCCCCAGCATTTT. This codes for CASSVQGASNQPQHF. The chain uses TRBV5-6 and TRBJ1-5, with 8 nucleotides matching TRBD1. CDR1 and CDR2 from the germline V gene are SGHDT and YYEEEE. V shed 4 bases and J 1 base; nucleotides not matched to a gene: 4. The CDR3 extends over 15 amino acids.

The rearrangement joins TRBV3-1 (or the pseudogene TRBV3-2) to TRBJ1-2; 8 positions match TRBD1. This CDR3 contains 17 residues. V lost 0 bases and J lost 13; bases outside the gene matches: 19. In germline, CDR1 is LGHDT, CDR2 YNNKEL (reference sequence). The CDR3 DNA reads as TGTGCCAGCAGCCAAGATGGGTCCCCATGGGATTCCGGGACAGGCACCTTC. This translates into CASSQDGSPWDSGTGTF.

The chain uses TRBV19 and TRBJ2-4, with TRBD1 identical over 10 bases. The CDR3 extends over 17 amino acids. V trimming: 0 bases; J trimming: 5 bases; junction bases outside the gene matches: 7. Germline CDR1 and CDR2: LNHDA and SQIVND (reference sequence). This chain's CDR3 is CASSIDGAGTGENIQYF. In DNA form, the CDR3 reads TGTGCCAGTAGTATAGATGGCGCCGGGACAGGGGAAAACATTCAGTACTTC.

This chain connects TRBV7-8 to TRBJ2-1; 8 bases are shared with TRBD2. V was pared by 1 base and J by 8 bases, with 13 bases of the junction left unmatched. This CDR3 has 17 residues. From germline, CDR1 is SGHVS and CDR2 FQNEAQ. The CDR3 nucleotides read TGTGCCAGCAGCTTAGTAGCCGTAGCGGGAAGTCGGGATGAGCAGTTCTTC. Translated, it gives CASSLVAVAGSRDEQFF.

The V call is TRBV19, the J call TRBJ2-6, with D tentatively TRBD1 (6 bases). Per germline, CDR1 LNHDA and CDR2 SQIVND (reference sequence). There are 19 residues in the CDR3. V lost 1 base, J lost 0 bases, and 16 bases lay in between. The CDR3 region is CASSIAYGGLSSGANVLTF. The CDR3 nucleotides are TGTGCCAGTAGTATAGCTTATGGGGGCTTAAGCTCTGGGGCCAACGTCCTGACTTTC.

The chain employs TRBV2 and TRBJ1-3, with TRBD1 matching over 12 bases. Germline V CDR1 and CDR2: SNHLY, FYNNEI. The CDR3 covers 15 residues. After removal of 6 bases from V and 2 bases from J, the junction contained 2 bases not matched to a gene. CDR3 sequence: CASRGQGATGNTIYF. In DNA form, the CDR3 reads TGTGCCAGCAGGGGACAGGGGGCGACTGGAAACACCATATATTTT.

This clone has at least ten counts. The V call is TRBV6-9, the J call TRBJ2-2; TRBD2 matches at 13 bases. CDR1 and CDR2 from the germline V gene are MNHGY and SVAAGI. V trimming: 4 bases; J trimming: 4 bases; junction bases outside the gene matches: 0. This CDR3 spans 15 amino acids. The CDR3 reads CASSWTSGSTGELFF. The CDR3 DNA reads TGTGCCAGCAGTTGGACTAGCGGGAGCACCGGGGAGCTGTTTTTT.

The chain has TRBV27 and TRBJ2-5; TRBD1 agrees at 7 bases. The germline V gene has CDR1 MNHEY and CDR2 SMNVEV (reference sequence). CDR3 size: 15 residues. V lost 3 bases and J lost 1; bases outside the gene matches: 5. The CDR3: CASSFRQGGQETQYF. CDR3 bases: TGTGCCAGCAGTTTCCGACAGGGCGGCCAAGAGACCCAGTACTTC.

The chain has TRBV11-3 and TRBJ1-1; D possibly corresponds to TRBD1 (6 bases). Trimming pared 5 bases from V and 3 bases from J, leaving 7 bases between. This CDR3 contains 12 residues. Germline CDR1 SGHNT, CDR2 YENEEA. CDR3 DNA: TGTGCCAGCAGCCGACAGGACACTGAAGCTTTCTTT. Protein sequence: CASSRQDTEAFF.

This clone was seen a single time. The chain carries TRBV5-1 and TRBJ1-3; 8 nucleotides agree with TRBD1. The ends lost 0 bases at V and 2 bases at J; junction bases unmatched: 4. Germline V CDR1 and CDR2: SGHRS, YFSETQ. The CDR3 consists of 16 residues. The CDR3 DNA follows: TGCGCCAGCAGCTTGGGACCGACAGGGGCTGGAAACACCATATATTTT. Amino acids: CASSLGPTGAGNTIYF. The full variable domain, completed using reference TRBV5-1 and TRBJ1-3, is KAGVTQTPRYLIKTRGQQVTLSCSPISGHRSVSWYQQTPGQGLQFLFEYFSETQRNKGNFPGRFSGRQFSNSRSEMNVSTLELGDSALYLCASSLGPTGAGNTIYFGEGSWLTVV.

The chain has TRBV19 and TRBJ1-5; D might be TRBD1 (5 bases). Germline V CDR1 and CDR2: LNHDA, SQIVND (reference sequence). This CDR3 has 16 residues. Trimming took off 1 base at V and 7 bases at J, with 17 bases between the two ends. In DNA, the CDR3 is TGTGCCAGTAGTATAGCTTCGACGGCCGCAGGGCAGCCCCAGCATTTT. Amino acids: CASSIASTAAGQPQHF.

The genes are TRBV5-1 and TRBJ2-1, with D tentatively TRBD1 (5 bases). CDR1 and CDR2 from the germline V gene are SGHRS and YFSETQ. The CDR3 totals 16 residues. V was clipped by 3 bases and J by 1 base, with 14 bases between them. Here the CDR3 DNA reads TGCGCCAGCAGCTCGGAACTGACAGTTTCCTACAATGAGCAGTTCTTC. This gives the protein CASSSELTVSYNEQFF. Looking up the rest from reference TRBV5-1 and TRBJ2-1 gives the full variable domain: KAGVTQTPRYLIKTRGQQVTLSCSPISGHRSVSWYQQTPGQGLQFLFEYFSETQRNKGNFPGRFSGRQFSNSRSEMNVSTLELGDSALYLCASSSELTVSYNEQFFGPGTRLTVL.

The chain couples TRBV4-2 to TRBJ2-7; the D gene is possibly TRBD2 (5 bases). V shed 2 bases and J shed 3 bases, with 11 bases lying between them. The CDR3 spans 14 residues. Germline lookup yields CDR1 LGHNA and CDR2 YNFKEQ. The CDR3 DNA reads TGTGCCAGCAGCCAACACGGGAAGAACTACGAGCAGTACTTC. Its protein product is CASSQHGKNYEQYF.

The chain employs TRBV3-1 (or the pseudogene TRBV3-2) and TRBJ2-3, with 7 nucleotides matching TRBD2. The CDR3 runs 13 residues. Germline V gene lookup returns CDR1 LGHDT and CDR2 YNNKEL (reference sequence). The J segment lost 3 bases and the V segment lost 7 bases, leaving 4 bases of the junction unmatched. The CDR3 reads CASTQGGTDTQYF. As DNA, the CDR3 is TGTGCCAGCACCCAGGGAGGGACAGATACGCAGTATTTT.

There are many counts of this clone. The rearrangement links TRBV7-9 to TRBJ2-3; D is perhaps TRBD1 (6 bases). This CDR3 is 17 amino acids long. V was clipped by 0 bases and J by 2 bases, with 15 bases between them. Germline CDR1 is SEHNR and CDR2 is FQNEAQ (reference sequence). Written as DNA, the CDR3 is TGTGCCAGCAGCTTAGCTATTGGGCAGGGGAACACAGATACGCAGTATTTT. Translated, it gives CASSLAIGQGNTDTQYF.

This clone was observed a single time. This sequence joins TRBV5-1 and TRBJ1-1, with 12 bases matching TRBD1. V lost 7 bases and J lost 7; bases outside the gene matches: 8. Germline CDR1 and CDR2: SGHRS and YFSETQ. The length of the CDR3 is 14 residues. Here the CDR3 reads CASGPGTGGGEAFF. For the CDR3, the DNA is TGCGCCAGCGGACCCGGGACAGGGGGCGGTGAAGCTTTCTTT.

This clone was counted between two and nine times. The chain carries TRBV6-5 and TRBJ2-2, with 11 bases that match TRBD2. The CDR3 covers 15 residues. V was pared by 6 bases and J by 7 bases, with 7 bases of the junction left unmatched. Germline CDR1 and CDR2: MNHEY and SVGAGI. Here the CDR3 reads CASSLTSGTRGELFF. DNA of the CDR3: TGTGCCAGCAGCTTGACTAGCGGGACTCGCGGGGAGCTGTTTTTT.

This clone was observed a handful of times. The chain couples TRBV5-1 to TRBJ2-7, with TRBD1 as a possible D gene (6 bases). The length of the CDR3 is 15 residues. The V end was cut by 1 base, the J end by 4 bases, with 15 bases between. From germline, CDR1 is SGHRS and CDR2 YFSETQ. The CDR3: CASSLLGAPTYEQYF. For the CDR3, the DNA is TGCGCCAGCAGCTTGTTGGGGGCGCCCACTTACGAGCAGTACTTC. The whole variable domain, remainder taken from reference TRBV5-1 and TRBJ2-7, is KAGVTQTPRYLIKTRGQQVTLSCSPISGHRSVSWYQQTPGQGLQFLFEYFSETQRNKGNFPGRFSGRQFSNSRSEMNVSTLELGDSALYLCASSLLGAPTYEQYFGPGTRLTVT.

The chain links TRBV9 to TRBJ2-7; weak D call: TRBD2 (5 bases). The CDR3 spans 15 residues. V lost 0 bases and J lost 4, with 14 bases in between. Germline CDR1 is SGDLS and CDR2 is YYNGEE. CDR3 sequence (DNA): TGTGCCAGCAGCGTAGGTATTAGCGAGTCTTACGAGCAGTACTTC. As protein: CASSVGISESYEQYF.